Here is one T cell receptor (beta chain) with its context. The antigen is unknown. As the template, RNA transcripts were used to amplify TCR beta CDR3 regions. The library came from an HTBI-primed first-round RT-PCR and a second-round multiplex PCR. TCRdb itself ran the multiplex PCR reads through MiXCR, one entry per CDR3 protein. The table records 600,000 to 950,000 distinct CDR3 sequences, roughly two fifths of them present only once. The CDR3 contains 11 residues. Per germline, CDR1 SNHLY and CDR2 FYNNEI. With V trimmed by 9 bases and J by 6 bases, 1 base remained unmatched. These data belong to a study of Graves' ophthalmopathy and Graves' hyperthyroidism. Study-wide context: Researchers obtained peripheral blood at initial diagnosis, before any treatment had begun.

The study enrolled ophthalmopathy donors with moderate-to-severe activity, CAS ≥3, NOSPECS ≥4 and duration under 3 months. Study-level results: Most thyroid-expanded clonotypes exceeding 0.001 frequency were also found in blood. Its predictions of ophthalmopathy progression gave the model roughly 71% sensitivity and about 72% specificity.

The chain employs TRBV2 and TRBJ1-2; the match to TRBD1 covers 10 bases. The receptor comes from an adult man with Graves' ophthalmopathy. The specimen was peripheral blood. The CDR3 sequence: CARDRGNGYTF. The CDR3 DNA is TGTGCCAGGGACAGGGGGAATGGCTACACCTTC.